This TCR beta chain was obtained from a study of shared clonotypes between healthy human individuals. In regard to this clone: Its antigen is not known.

Findings and caveats of the study: Researchers sampled only blood; tissue repertoires likely differ.

In the source study's methods: Filtering of immunoSEQ junctional sequences could not match full-length read filtering. The protocol was immunoSEQ multiplex PCR, while the TCRdb copy is restricted to in-frame clones and leaves out a portion. The DNA gave D and trimming, while V, J and clone size come from that table. The data show some 740,000 clones, with about 92% seen just once and around 24% held by the top ten. Terminally differentiated effector memory CD45RA+ cells were left out of the naive CD8 fraction, which was CD45RO-negative and positively selected for CCR7. V dropped 3 bases and J dropped 5 bases, with 8 bases sitting between them. CDR3 length equals 13 residues. Germline CDR1 reads SGHAT; CDR2 reads FQNNGV.

Sequenced: naive CD8+ T cells sorted from blood. This receptor was taken from a man aged 25 to 40 in good health. The rearrangement links TRBV11-2 to TRBJ2-1; D is undetermined. The DNA for the CDR3 is TGTGCCAGCAGCTTGCGGTACGACAATGAGCAGTTCTTC. This codes for CASSLRYDNEQFF. Full variable domain (remainder filled in from reference TRBV11-2 and TRBJ2-1): EAGVAQSPRYKIIEKRQSVAFWCNPISGHATLYWYQQILGQGPKLLIQFQNNGVVDDSQLPKDRFSAERLKGVDSTLKIQPAKLEDSAVYLCASSLRYDNEQFFGPGTRLTVL.